The 6 T cell receptor beta chains below were found in one sample sequenced in a study of blood T cell repertoires in COVID-19. This table comes from immunoSEQ multiplex PCR, and its TCRdb copy is limited to in-frame clones, with some not included. There are around 150,000 clones in the sample; 85% to 95% occur only once, and just under 2% lies in the top ten. The specimen sequenced was peripheral blood. The source is a woman aged 60-70 years with COVID-19, enrolled during active disease.

This chain uses TRBV21-1 with TRBJ2-5; the table's D call, TRBD2, was not checked against the DNA. TRBV21-1 is a documented pseudogene. CDR3 size: 15 residues. This CDR3 reads CASSKGLAGEETQYF. In DNA form, the CDR3 reads TGTGCCAGCAGCAAGGGACTAGCGGGGGAAGAGACCCAGTACTTC.

V usage is TRBV24-1 and J usage is TRBJ1-2; D remains unclear. CDR3 size: 16 residues. Deletions cut 3 bases from V and 8 bases from J, with 21 bases between. CDR1 is KGHDR and CDR2 is SFDVKD in the germline V gene. The CDR3 spells CATSDSIDGVGGGYTF. The CDR3 DNA reads TGTGCCACCAGTGATAGTATCGACGGAGTGGGTGGCGGCTACACCTTC.

The chain employs TRBV12-5 and TRBJ2-7; a weak D match, TRBD1 (6 bases). CDR1 is LGHNT and CDR2 is FRNRAP in the germline V gene. Trimming pared 1 base from V and 2 bases from J, leaving 9 bases between. CDR3 length: 14 residues. CDR3 bases: TGTGCTAGTGGTTTGGGGGGGCGCCCCTACGAGCAGTACTTC. Its translation: CASGLGGRPYEQYF. Drawing the rest from reference TRBV12-5 and TRBJ2-7, the complete variable domain is DARVTQTPRHKVTEMGQEVTMRCQPILGHNTVFWYRQTMMQGLELLAYFRNRAPLDDSGMPKDRFSAEMPDATLATLKIQPSEPRDSAVYFCASGLGGRPYEQYFGPGTRLTVT.

The rearrangement uses TRBV11-1 and TRBJ1-2; 8 bases fit TRBD1. Trimming removed 5 bases from V and 4 bases from J; junction bases left unmatched: 6. This CDR3 contains 14 residues. Germline V gives CDR1 SGHAT, CDR2 FQDESV (reference sequence). CDR3 in amino acids: CASSQPGTGYGYTF. CDR3 DNA: TGTGCCAGCAGCCAACCCGGGACAGGCTATGGCTACACCTTC.

The J gene is TRBJ1-2, the V gene TRBV30, with D uncertain. The V gene's germline CDR1 is GTSNPN and CDR2 SVGIG (reference sequence). This CDR3 spans 13 amino acids. The V gene lost 2 bases and the J gene lost 4 bases, with 11 bases spanning the gap. The CDR3 loop reads CAWSPGTGYGYTF. The CDR3 nucleotides are TGTGCCTGGAGTCCAGGTACCGGCTATGGCTACACCTTC.

This chain joins TRBV11-1 and TRBJ1-1, with TRBD1 matching over 9 bases. The CDR3 consists of 15 residues. Germline V gene lookup returns CDR1 SGHAT and CDR2 FQDESV (reference sequence). The J segment lost 4 bases and the V segment lost 2 bases, leaving 5 bases of the junction unmatched. This chain's CDR3 is CASSLQGQGGTEAFF. The DNA for the CDR3 is TGTGCCAGCAGCTTACAGGGACAGGGTGGCACTGAAGCTTTCTTT.